The 20 T cell receptor beta chains listed next were all sequenced from one sample in a study of beta chain features in type 1 diabetes. Broader study findings: In every one of the four CD4+ subsets, TCRB CDR3s were moderately but significantly shorter in Type 1 diabetes patients.

Expressed TCRB transcripts were sequenced because the entire RNA isolate underwent reverse transcription. Clones were sequenced by immunoSEQ multiplex PCR, and TCRdb holds only the in-frame ones, with some missing. Found here are hundreds of thousands of clones, over 11% of them singletons; the top ten hold approximately 0.042%. Their antigen targets remain unknown. Sequenced material: naive CD4+ T cells from blood. The receptors were gathered from a man younger than 35 with type 1 diabetes.

V usage is TRBV6-6 and J usage is TRBJ1-2; D unresolved. The CDR3 extends over 12 amino acids. Trimming shortened V by 2 bases and J by 5 bases, and 6 bases separated the two germline ends. Germline loops: CDR1 MNHNY, CDR2 SVGAGI (reference sequence). The CDR3 DNA sequence: TGTGCCAGCAGTTACGTCCAGTATGGCTACACCTTC. It specifies CASSYVQYGYTF.

The chain has TRBV29-1 and TRBJ1-3; D gene ambiguous. In germline, CDR1 is SQVTM, CDR2 ANQGSEA. Trimming removed 4 bases at V and 0 bases at J, with 7 bases between. The CDR3 length is 13 residues. DNA of the CDR3: TGCAGCGTTGCTTCCTCCTCTGGAAACACCATATATTTT. Protein product: CSVASSSGNTIYF. The variable domain in full, completed from reference TRBV29-1 and TRBJ1-3, reads SAVISQKPSRDICQRGTSLTIQCQVDSQVTMMFWYRQQPGQSLTLIATANQGSEATYESGFVIDKFPISRPNLTFSTLTVSNMSPEDSSIYLCSVASSSGNTIYFGEGSWLTVV.

This clone was seen a few times. The V call is TRBV4-2, the J call TRBJ2-3; 13 positions agree with TRBD2. The length of the CDR3 is 19 residues. Per the germline V gene, CDR1 is LGHNA and CDR2 is YNFKEQ. J was trimmed by 0 bases and V by 4 bases; bases with no gene match: 10. CDR3 in amino acids: CASSPGTSGVRGSTDTQYF. As DNA, the CDR3 is TGTGCCAGCAGCCCCGGGACTAGCGGGGTTAGAGGGAGCACAGATACGCAGTATTTT.

V usage is TRBV5-1 and J usage is TRBJ2-1; D is possibly TRBD1 or TRBD2 (6 bases each). V was trimmed by 0 bases and J by 0 bases, leaving 10 bases between them. The CDR3 totals 16 residues. The V gene's germline CDR1 is SGHRS and CDR2 YFSETQ. The CDR3 loop reads CASSLGRGSSYNEQFF. As DNA, the CDR3 is TGCGCCAGCAGCTTGGGGAGGGGGAGCTCCTACAATGAGCAGTTCTTC.

This chain links TRBV7-9 with TRBJ2-7, with D maybe TRBD1 (6 bases). Germline CDR1 and CDR2: SEHNR and FQNEAQ (reference sequence). Trimming stripped 7 bases from V and 1 base from J, with 11 bases between. There are 13 residues in the CDR3. CDR3 bases: TGTGCCAGCAACTCCGGACAGTCCTACGAGCAGTACTTC. Translated, it gives CASNSGQSYEQYF.

The gene calls are TRBV7-9 and TRBJ2-6; the match to TRBD2 covers 12 bases. After removal of 6 bases from V and 1 base from J, the junction contained 1 base not matched to a gene. The CDR3 is 16 amino acids. CDR1 is SEHNR and CDR2 is FQNEAQ in the germline V gene (reference sequence). The CDR3 here is CASRGLAGSGANVLTF. DNA of the CDR3: TGTGCCAGCAGAGGACTAGCGGGGTCTGGGGCCAACGTCCTGACTTTC. Filled out from reference TRBV7-9 and TRBJ2-6, the complete variable domain reads DTGVSQNPRHKITKRGQNVTFRCDPISEHNRLYWYRQTLGQGPEFLTYFQNEAQLEKSRLLSDRFSAERPKGSFSTLEIQRTEQGDSAMYLCASRGLAGSGANVLTFGAGSRLTVL.

This clone appeared a few times. This chain joins TRBV2 and TRBJ2-1; D may correspond to TRBD1 or TRBD2 (5 bases each). V was shortened by 8 bases and J by 7 bases, with 6 bases between the two germline ends. The CDR3 has 10 residues. The germline V gene has CDR1 SNHLY and CDR2 FYNNEI. The CDR3 DNA reads as TGTGCCAGCGGGGGAAATGAGCAGTTCTTC. Protein sequence: CASGGNEQFF.

This clone has only a few counts. The rearrangement links TRBV11-1 to TRBJ2-5; D not resolved. Trimming stripped 2 bases from V and 5 bases from J, with 9 bases between. The germline CDR1 and CDR2 sequences are SGHAT and FQDESV (reference sequence). The CDR3 is 13 amino acids. CDR3 amino acids: CASSLTGEETQYF. The DNA for the CDR3 is TGTGCCAGCAGCTTAACCGGAGAGGAGACCCAGTACTTC.

V and J are TRBV7-2 and TRBJ2-1; weak D call: TRBD2 (6 bases). V dropped 4 bases and J dropped 3 bases, with 13 bases sitting between them. The CDR3 length is 15 residues. Germline V CDR1 and CDR2: SGHTA, FQGNSA. The CDR3 region is CASSWEASNYNEQFF. CDR3 coding DNA: TGTGCCAGCAGCTGGGAGGCCAGTAACTACAATGAGCAGTTCTTC.

The V gene is TRBV28, the J gene TRBJ2-1; D is ambiguous. Trimming stripped 6 bases from V and 3 bases from J, with 6 bases between. The germline V gene encodes CDR1 MDHEN and CDR2 SYDVKM. The CDR3 is 12 residues long. The CDR3 sequence: CASSRNYNEQFF. The DNA of the CDR3 is TGTGCCAGCAGCCGCAACTACAATGAGCAGTTCTTC. The variable domain in full, with the rest retrieved from reference TRBV28 and TRBJ2-1, is DVKVTQSSRYLVKRTGEKVFLECVQDMDHENMFWYRQDPGLGLRLIYFSYDVKMKEKGDIPEGYSVSREKKERFSLILESASTNQTSMYLCASSRNYNEQFFGPGTRLTVL.

This clone was seen only a few times. V is TRBV7-2 and J is TRBJ2-2, with 7 bases aligning to TRBD1. CDR1 and CDR2 from the germline V gene are SGHTA and FQGNSA. This CDR3 region has 15 residues. J was trimmed by 3 bases and V by 5 bases; bases with no gene match: 6. In DNA form, the CDR3 reads TGTGCCAGCAGCGCCCTGACAGGGTACACCGGGGAGCTGTTTTTT. Its translation: CASSALTGYTGELFF.

In its sample, this clone was seen a few times. The chain links TRBV28 to TRBJ2-3, with 8 bases aligning to TRBD2. The CDR3 totals 16 residues. Germline CDR1 is MDHEN and CDR2 is SYDVKM. J gave up 7 bases and V 6 bases, and 15 bases lay outside the gene matches. CDR3 nucleotide sequence: TGTGCCAGCAGCCTTACTAGAGCGGGAGATACGAATACGCAGTATTTT. This codes for CASSLTRAGDTNTQYF.

The V call is TRBV7-9, the J call TRBJ2-5; D gene uncertain. Trimming removed 5 bases at V and 3 bases at J, with 10 bases between. Germline assignment: CDR1 SEHNR and CDR2 FQNEAQ (reference sequence). The CDR3 sequence is 13 residues long. The CDR3 is CASSRRSEETQYF. The CDR3 coding sequence is TGTGCCAGCAGCCGACGTTCTGAAGAGACCCAGTACTTC.

This clone appeared a few times. The rearrangement links TRBV2 to TRBJ2-3, with D perhaps TRBD1 or TRBD2 (6 bases each). Trimming removed 8 bases from V and 5 bases from J, with 8 bases in between. The germline V gene encodes CDR1 SNHLY and CDR2 FYNNEI. The CDR3 loop spans 11 amino acids. The DNA for the CDR3 is TGTGCCAGCCGGGGGCTAGATACGCAGTATTTT. This translates into CASRGLDTQYF.

This clone has only a few counts. The CDR3 region is CASGTGAPVHEQYF. The DNA of the CDR3 is TGTGCCAGCGGAACAGGCGCCCCCGTCCACGAGCAGTACTTC. The rearrangement links TRBV2 to TRBJ2-7; possible D gene TRBD1, 5 bases. Trimming removed 8 bases at V and 5 bases at J, with 19 bases between. The CDR3 covers 14 residues. The germline V gene encodes CDR1 SNHLY and CDR2 FYNNEI.

The CDR3 coding sequence is TGTGCCGGACAGGGGGCCACTGAAGCTTTCTTT. Amino acid sequence: CAGQGATEAFF. The chain couples TRBV7-9 to TRBJ1-1; 11 nucleotides align to TRBD1. Germline V CDR1 and CDR2: SEHNR, FQNEAQ (reference sequence). This CDR3 has 11 amino acids. J lost 4 bases, V lost 11 bases, and 0 bases had no gene match.

The genes are TRBV27 and TRBJ2-3; 10 bases are shared with TRBD2. V was clipped by 3 bases and J by 6 bases; unmatched bases: 6. This CDR3 spans 15 amino acids. Germline CDR1 MNHEY, CDR2 SMNVEV (reference sequence). CDR3 residues: CASSFLSGGADTQYF. CDR3 nucleotide sequence: TGTGCCAGCAGTTTCCTAAGCGGGGGGGCGGATACGCAGTATTTT.

J is TRBJ2-1 and V is TRBV9; D ambiguous. Trimming left V 1 base short and J 0 bases short, with 14 bases between. This CDR3 has 17 residues. Germline loops: CDR1 SGDLS, CDR2 YYNGEE. The chain's CDR3 is CASSVSLTTSSYNEQFF. The CDR3 DNA is TGTGCCAGCAGCGTAAGCCTCACTACAAGCTCCTACAATGAGCAGTTCTTC.

The chain couples TRBV7-2 to TRBJ1-5; D ambiguous. Trimming pared 3 bases from V and 3 bases from J, leaving 9 bases between. The CDR3 runs to 14 residues. Germline lookup yields CDR1 SGHTA and CDR2 FQGNSA. The CDR3 loop is CASSLAIYNQPQHF. CDR3 in DNA: TGTGCCAGCAGCTTGGCAATTTACAATCAGCCCCAGCATTTT.

V is TRBV6-5 and J is TRBJ1-4; 9 nucleotides line up with TRBD1. CDR3 size: 16 residues. Per the germline V gene, CDR1 is MNHEY and CDR2 is SVGAGI. V lost 0 bases to trimming and J lost 8 bases; unmatched junction nucleotides: 7. The CDR3 bases are TGTGCCAGCAGTTACTCTTCCGGGACAGGGTGGGAAAAACTGTTTTTT. Amino acids: CASSYSSGTGWEKLFF.